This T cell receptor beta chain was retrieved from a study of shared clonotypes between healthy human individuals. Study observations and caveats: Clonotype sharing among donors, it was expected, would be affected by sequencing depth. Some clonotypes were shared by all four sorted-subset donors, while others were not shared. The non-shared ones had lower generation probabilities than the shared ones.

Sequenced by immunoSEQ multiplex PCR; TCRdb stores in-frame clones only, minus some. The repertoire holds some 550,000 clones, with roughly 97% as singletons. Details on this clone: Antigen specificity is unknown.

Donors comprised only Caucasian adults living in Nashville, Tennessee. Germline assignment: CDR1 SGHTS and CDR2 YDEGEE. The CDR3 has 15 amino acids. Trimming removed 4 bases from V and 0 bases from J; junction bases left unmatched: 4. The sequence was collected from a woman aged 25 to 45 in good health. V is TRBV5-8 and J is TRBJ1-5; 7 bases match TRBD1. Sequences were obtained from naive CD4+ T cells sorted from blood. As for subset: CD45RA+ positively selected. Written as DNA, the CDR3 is TGTGCCAGCAGCAGTAGGACAGGTAGCAATCAGCCCCAGCATTTT. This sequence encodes CASSSRTGSNQPQHF.